The 9 T cell receptor beta chains below come from one sample, sequenced in a study of cytomegalovirus exposure and HLA in healthy donors. Researchers ran the PCR with 60 Vbeta and 13 Jbeta primers. Data came from immunoSEQ multiplex PCR; TCRdb stores just in-frame clones and leaves some out. Its table lists approximately 110,000 clones. Sequencing used PBMCs. The receptors here all came from a man aged 50 to 60 in good health and CMV-seronegative.

The chain employs TRBV19 and TRBJ2-7, with D tentatively TRBD1 (5 bases). CDR1 and CDR2 (germline): LNHDA, SQIVND (reference sequence). V gave up 2 bases and J gave up 5 bases, with 13 bases separating them. The CDR3 totals 14 residues. CDR3 bases: TGTGCCAGTAGTATAATAAGGGGATCCCACGAGCAGTACTTC. It yields the protein CASSIIRGSHEQYF.

V and J are TRBV6-5 and TRBJ2-1; D may be TRBD2 (6 bases). CDR1 is MNHEY and CDR2 is SVGAGI in the germline V gene. V was pared by 0 bases and J by 15 bases, with 15 bases between. The length of the CDR3 is 13 residues. The CDR3 protein is CASSYSILATRFF. The CDR3, as DNA: TGTGCCAGCAGTTACTCGATCCTAGCGACTAGGTTCTTC.

J is TRBJ2-7 and V is TRBV5-1; D possibly corresponds to TRBD1 (5 bases). The CDR3 covers 13 residues. Germline V gene sequence: CDR1 SGHRS, CDR2 YFSETQ. V shed 0 bases and J shed 5 bases, with 9 bases lying between them. The CDR3 loop is CASSLAGSNEQYF. The CDR3 DNA is TGCGCCAGCAGCTTGGCAGGGTCGAACGAGCAGTACTTC.

The CDR3 is CATSPSTGKGEKLFF. Here the CDR3 DNA reads TGCGCCACCTCCCCCTCGACAGGGAAAGGCGAAAAACTGTTTTTT. V and J are TRBV5-1 and TRBJ1-4; 7 bases line up with TRBD1. V gave up 9 bases and J gave up 8 bases; unmatched junction bases: 16. Germline V gene sequence: CDR1 SGHRS, CDR2 YFSETQ. The CDR3 is 15 residues long.

The chain recombines TRBV7-2 with TRBJ1-2; 10 bases map to TRBD1. The CDR3 has 18 residues. J gave up 4 bases and V 5 bases, and 16 bases lay outside the gene matches. Per germline, CDR1 SGHTA and CDR2 FQGNSA. The CDR3 region is CASSLRTGGSFQGYGYTF. In DNA, the CDR3 is TGTGCCAGCAGCCTTCGGACAGGGGGAAGTTTTCAAGGCTATGGCTACACCTTC.

The V and J genes are TRBV4-3 and TRBJ1-2; TRBD1 aligns across 8 bases. In germline, CDR1 is LGHNA, CDR2 YSLEER. The CDR3 has 13 residues. V lost 4 bases, J lost 4 bases, and 2 bases stayed unmatched. CDR3: CASSPTGGYGYTF. The CDR3 DNA sequence: TGCGCCAGCAGCCCCACAGGGGGCTATGGCTACACCTTC.

The gene calls are TRBV7-2 and TRBJ2-7; TRBD2 matches 12 bases. CDR3 length: 17 residues. The V segment lost 1 base and the J segment 0 bases; nucleotides outside the gene matches: 4. From germline, CDR1 is SGHTA and CDR2 FQGNSA. The CDR3 sequence: CASSLVTSGRSSYEQYF. The DNA for the CDR3 is TGTGCCAGCAGCTTAGTAACTAGCGGGAGGAGCTCCTACGAGCAGTACTTC.

The genes are TRBV4-1 and TRBJ1-2; D perhaps matches TRBD1 (5 bases). The V end lost 5 bases, the J end lost 4 bases, and 11 bases lay between the germline ends. The CDR3 has 13 residues. Germline V gene sequence: CDR1 MGHRA, CDR2 YSYEKL. The CDR3 DNA sequence: TGCGCCAGCAGCTACCAGGGTGGCTATGGCTACACCTTC. Translating it yields CASSYQGGYGYTF.

This sequence joins TRBV6-6 and TRBJ2-3, with D perhaps matching TRBD1 (6 bases). Looked up from germline, CDR1 is MNHNY and CDR2 is SVGAGI (reference sequence). The CDR3 totals 15 residues. Trimming removed 2 bases from V and 4 bases from J, with 13 bases in between. CDR3 nucleotide sequence: TGTGCCAGCAGTTACGGCAGGGGTGGGCCAGATACGCAGTATTTT. Amino acid sequence: CASSYGRGGPDTQYF.